This record looks at one T cell receptor (beta chain) sequence and its context. Its matching antigen is unknown. The same CDR3 can be traced to other DNA sequences in this sample. The sample is drawn from a study of OX40 agonist ivuxolimab in advanced cancers. Overall study context: Head and neck, renal cell, melanoma or hepatocellular carcinoma were the cancers that dose-escalation patients had.

The method was immunoSEQ multiplex PCR; TCRdb's version includes in-frame clones alone and lacks a portion of them. The profile shows tens of thousands of clones, around 89% of them singletons. This CDR3 region has 15 residues. With 0 bases removed from V and 0 bases from J, the gap between germline ends came to 8 bases. Germline V gene lookup returns CDR1 SGDLS and CDR2 YYNGEE. The study, taken as a whole, reports: At 0.1-3.0 mg/kg, partial responders had clonal expansion among the lowest observed.

The chain links TRBV9 to TRBJ2-3; D call uncertain. The sequence was obtained from an adult with an advanced solid tumor such as melanoma, head and neck, liver or kidney cancer. Sequenced material: CD4+ or CD8+ T cells sorted from blood, taken in a trial of the OX40 agonist ivuxolimab. The CDR3 region has the DNA TGTGCCAGCAGCGTAGGCGGCTCTAGCACAGATACGCAGTATTTT. It is translated as CASSVGGSSTDTQYF.